This T cell receptor beta chain was retrieved from a study of metastatic and nonmetastatic thyroid tumors. Overall study findings and caveats: Malignant tumors reportedly showed significantly higher TCR beta diversity than benign nodules in both blood and tumor.

Until they underwent thyroid surgery, no patient had received any treatment. Judged by abundance, this clone is medium-sized. Antigen: not known. In the original analysis: In papillary thyroid cancer, a distant-metastasis classifier was built using CDR3 differences across clinicopathological groups. TCRdb redid the clone calls on the PCR reads using MiXCR. The V and J calls and clone size are TCRdb's, not the authors'. Seen here are around 34,000 clones, approximately 30% observed once, and the top ten hold 7.8%. CDR1 and CDR2 (germline): MDHEN, SYDVKM. V gave up 7 bases and J gave up 5 bases; unmatched junction bases: 7. The CDR3 has 14 amino acids.

This sequence joins TRBV28 and TRBJ2-1, with 8 bases fitting TRBD1. The TCR was taken from a female donor with papillary thyroid cancer or a benign thyroid nodule (not recorded which). Some clones in this sample may be carry-over from other donors' samples. Sequencing was performed on blood. The CDR3 region is CASNPGQGNNEQFF. The CDR3 bases are TGTGCCAGCAACCCCGGACAGGGTAACAATGAGCAGTTCTTC.